Listed below are T cell receptor beta chains from one sample, sequenced in a study of cytomegalovirus exposure and HLA in healthy donors. The repertoire was sequenced with immunoSEQ multiplex PCR; TCRdb's copy has only in-frame clones and lacks some. The table includes roughly 120,000 clones, 50% to 65% detected once. The sequenced sample consisted of PBMCs. Every receptor here comes from a man in his forties in good health and CMV-seropositive. The CDR3 runs from the conserved cysteine through the conserved F or W. Fields, in order: V gene, J gene, clone size, D gene, CDR3 DNA, CDR3 protein. The D gene is left open where the match is weak. Some rows mark clone size as missing; the rest say once, few, many or name a class of expanded clone.

>TRBV7-8|TRBJ2-6|-|-
TGTGCCAGCAGCTCCACAGGGATAGCAGGGGCCAACGTCCTGACTTTC
CASSSTGIAGANVLTF
>TRBV7-3|TRBJ2-5|-|TRBD2
TGTGCCAGCAGCTTCACTAGCGGAGAGACCCAGTACTTC
CASSFTSGETQYF
>TRBV29-1|TRBJ2-3|once|-
TGCAGCGTTGATCGGTCTAGTGATCCAGATACGCAGTATTTT
CSVDRSSDPDTQYF
>TRBV2|TRBJ2-1|-|-
TGTGCCAGCAGTGGCGAAAGTCTGGTACTTAATGAGCAGTTCTTC
CASSGESLVLNEQFF
>TRBV6-1|TRBJ1-5|-|TRBD1
TGTGCCAGCAGTGGGACAGGGGGCAATCAGCCCCAGCATTTT
CASSGTGGNQPQHF
>TRBV7-2|TRBJ2-3|-|TRBD2
TGTGCCAGCAGCCTGACTAGCGGGAGAGAACATACGCAGTATTTT
CASSLTSGREHTQYF
>TRBV6-1|TRBJ2-3|once|TRBD2
TGTGCCAGCACCCGGACTAGCGGTAACACAGATACGCAGTATTTT
CASTRTSGNTDTQYF
>TRBV5-8|TRBJ2-7|-|TRBD1
TGTGCCAGCAGCCGGTGGACAGGTGACACCTACGAGCAGTACTTC
CASSRWTGDTYEQYF
>TRBV5-4|TRBJ2-1|-|-
TGTGCCAGCAGCTTATTGGGGAGTGAGCAGTTCTTC
CASSLLGSEQFF
>TRBV6-1|TRBJ1-6|-|-
TGTGCCAGCACCCCTTCTAATTCACCCCTCCACTTT
CASTPSNSPLHF
>TRBV5-1|TRBJ2-5|-|-
TGCGCCAGCAGCTTGGAAGTACGGACATGGGAGACCCAGTACTTC
CASSLEVRTWETQYF
>TRBV5-1|TRBJ1-1|few|TRBD1
TGCGCCAGCAGCTCCGGACAGGGGCTAAATGAAGCTTTCTTT
CASSSGQGLNEAFF
>TRBV5-4|TRBJ2-7|-|TRBD1
TGTGCCAGCAGCTCGGGGACAGGGAACTACGAGCAGTACTTC
CASSSGTGNYEQYF
>TRBV6-1|TRBJ1-5|few|-
TGTGCCAGCAGTGGGGCTAATAGCAATCAGCCCCAGCATTTT
CASSGANSNQPQHF
>TRBV9|TRBJ1-4|-|-
TGTGCCAGCAGCCCCCGACGGACTGCAACTAATGAAAAACTGTTTTTT
CASSPRRTATNEKLFF
>TRBV29-1|TRBJ2-5|-|TRBD2
TGCAGCCCTACCGTAGCGGGAGGGCCTGAGACCCAGTACTTC
CSPTVAGGPETQYF
>TRBV5-8|TRBJ2-7|few|TRBD1
TGTGCCAGCAGCCGACAGGGGGTAAGCTCCTACGAGCAGTACTTC
CASSRQGVSSYEQYF
>TRBV5-1|TRBJ2-1|-|TRBD2
TGCGCCAGCAGCCCATTCACTAGCGGGGGGGCCATCGATGAGCAGTTCTTC
CASSPFTSGGAIDEQFF
>TRBV2|TRBJ2-3|once|TRBD1
TGTGCCAGCAGTAGGGACAGCTTCGGGCCAAACACAGATACGCAGTATTTT
CASSRDSFGPNTDTQYF
>TRBV9|TRBJ1-2|few|-
TGTGCCAGCAGCGTAATTCCAGGGCCCTTCTATGGCTACACCTTC
CASSVIPGPFYGYTF
>TRBV27|TRBJ2-7|-|-
TGTGCCAGCAGTCCTCGGGGTGGTCTGGAGCAGTACTTC
CASSPRGGLEQYF
>TRBV25-1|TRBJ2-7|-|TRBD2
TGTGCCAGCAGTGAATCTGTAGCGGGGGGACCGGAGCAGTACTTC
CASSESVAGGPEQYF